This T cell receptor (beta chain) was profiled in a study of blood T cell repertoires in COVID-19. Study in general: What the recovered Cohort 3 donors had was two negative PCRs, clearance, or symptom resolution. Italy, Spain and the United States were the sources of the convalescent and acute COVID-19 samples.

Per the germline V gene, CDR1 is ENHRY and CDR2 is SYGVKD. Trimming at V came to 8 bases and at J to 1 base, leaving 3 bases not matched to a gene. CDR3 length equals 14 residues. Measured with immunoSEQ multiplex PCR; TCRdb has only the in-frame clones, and not every one. This sample yields a few hundred thousand clones, of which around 87% are seen a single time; around 2% belongs to the top ten. Specimen: PBMCs or T cells enriched from blood (not recorded which). This chain links TRBV10-3 with TRBJ2-2; 8 bases are a match to TRBD1. The clonotype comes from a man between 40 and 49 years old in a cohort exposed to, infected with or recovered from COVID-19 (not recorded which). The CDR3 DNA sequence: TGTGCCATCGAGACAGGGGTGAACACCGGGGAGCTGTTTTTT. Its protein is CAIETGVNTGELFF.